These 10 T cell receptor beta chains came from one sample sequenced in a study of blood T cell repertoires in COVID-19. Sequencing used immunoSEQ multiplex PCR; TCRdb keeps in-frame clones, though not all of them. The sample has 280,000 or so clones; roughly 86% are singletons. Sequenced input: PBMCs or T cells enriched from blood (not recorded which). The source of these receptors is a woman between 45 and 60 years old who had been exposed to COVID-19.

This clone was seen more than once but under ten times. V gene TRBV6-4 combines with J gene TRBJ2-3; 9 nucleotides agree with TRBD2. The CDR3 consists of 14 residues. The junction had 0 bases not matched to a gene; V was cut back by 4 bases and J by 1 base. The V gene's germline CDR1 is MRHNA and CDR2 SNTAGT. CDR3: CASSVAGGTDTQYF. The CDR3 region has the DNA TGTGCCAGCAGTGTAGCGGGGGGCACAGATACGCAGTATTTT.

This clone was found a few times. The chain couples TRBV2 to TRBJ1-4; D is possibly TRBD1 (6 bases). Germline V gene sequence: CDR1 SNHLY, CDR2 FYNNEI. V lost 7 bases to trimming and J lost 8 bases, with 17 bases between them. The CDR3 has 14 residues. CDR3 DNA: TGTGCCAGCACCGTCGACAGGATAAGAGAAAAACTGTTTTTT. It specifies CASTVDRIREKLFF.

The genes are TRBV5-8 and TRBJ1-4; D gene unclear. Trimming removed 2 bases at V and 5 bases at J, with 10 bases between. The CDR3 runs 14 residues. From germline, CDR1 is SGHTS and CDR2 YDEGEE. For the CDR3, the DNA is TGTGCCAGCAGCTTTGGCAGGTGGAATGAAAAACTGTTTTTT. This encodes CASSFGRWNEKLFF.

As to this clone: Other DNA sequences from this sample encode an identical CDR3 as well. V and J are TRBV5-1 and TRBJ2-7; D unclear. The CDR3 is 14 residues long. Germline assignment: CDR1 SGHRS and CDR2 YFSETQ. Trimming shortened V by 0 bases and J by 2 bases, and 9 bases separated the two germline ends. This chain's CDR3 is CASSLGGGTYEQYF. For the CDR3, the DNA is TGCGCCAGCAGCTTGGGAGGCGGAACCTACGAGCAGTACTTC.

The J gene is TRBJ1-2, the V gene TRBV5-1, with D perhaps TRBD1 (6 bases). V was shortened by 4 bases and J by 8 bases, with 24 bases between the two germline ends. The CDR3 runs 16 residues. The germline gives CDR1 SGHRS, CDR2 YFSETQ. The CDR3 is CASSPKEGGPGGGYTF. In DNA form, the CDR3 reads TGCGCCAGCAGCCCGAAGGAGGGGGGGCCTGGCGGAGGCTACACCTTC.

CDR3 in amino acids: CASSQGTSYNSPLHF. The CDR3 DNA is TGTGCCAGCAGCCAGGGGACATCTTATAATTCACCCCTCCACTTT. The chain employs TRBV14 and TRBJ1-6, with D possibly being TRBD1 (6 bases). The V gene lost 3 bases and the J gene lost 4 bases, with 10 bases spanning the gap. The CDR3 is 15 amino acids. Germline CDR1 and CDR2: SGHDN and FVKESK.

The chain links TRBV5-5 to TRBJ2-3, with D tentatively TRBD2 (6 bases). CDR1 and CDR2 (germline): SGHKS, YYEKEE (reference sequence). Trimming removed 2 bases from V and 0 bases from J, with 7 bases in between. The CDR3 is 14 amino acids. This chain's CDR3 is CASSFSGSTDTQYF. In nucleotides, the CDR3 is TGTGCCAGCAGCTTTAGCGGTAGCACAGATACGCAGTATTTT.

This chain connects TRBV5-4 to TRBJ1-4; D ambiguous. V lost 4 bases, J lost 5 bases, and 6 bases lay in between. CDR3 length: 12 amino acids. CDR1 is SGHNT, CDR2 YYREEE, per germline (reference sequence). CDR3 sequence reads: CASSHENEKLFF. The CDR3 DNA follows: TGTGCCAGCAGCCACGAGAATGAAAAACTGTTTTTT.

This chain links TRBV5-1 with TRBJ2-7; 7 bases fit TRBD1. This CDR3 has 16 amino acids. Germline trimming cut 4 bases from V and 0 bases from J; bases unmatched to any gene: 10. The germline V gene has CDR1 SGHRS and CDR2 YFSETQ. CDR3 residues: CASSPGDSHFSYEQYF. CDR3 DNA: TGCGCCAGCAGCCCCGGGGACAGTCATTTCTCCTACGAGCAGTACTTC.

The J gene is TRBJ2-5, the V gene TRBV19, with TRBD1 as a possible D gene (5 bases). CDR1 is LNHDA, CDR2 SQIVND, per germline (reference sequence). Trimming took 3 bases from V and 1 from J, leaving 12 bases between them. CDR3 length equals 15 residues. CDR3 DNA: TGTGCCAGTAGTATTTTAGGGGTAGGCCAAGAGACCCAGTACTTC. Protein product: CASSILGVGQETQYF.